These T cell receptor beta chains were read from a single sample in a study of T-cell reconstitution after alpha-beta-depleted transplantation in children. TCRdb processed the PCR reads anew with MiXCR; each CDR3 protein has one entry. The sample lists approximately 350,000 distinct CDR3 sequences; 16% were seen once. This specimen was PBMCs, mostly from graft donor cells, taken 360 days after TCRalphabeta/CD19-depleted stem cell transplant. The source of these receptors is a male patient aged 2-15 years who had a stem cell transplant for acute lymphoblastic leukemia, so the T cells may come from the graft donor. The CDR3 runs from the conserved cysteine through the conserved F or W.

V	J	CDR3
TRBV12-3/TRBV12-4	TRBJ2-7	CASSVVDRANEQYF
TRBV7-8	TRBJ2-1	CASSLFLAGGANEQFF
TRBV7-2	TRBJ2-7	CASSWTSGDYEQYF
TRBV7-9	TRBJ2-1	CATMGLHNEQFF
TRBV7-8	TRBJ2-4	CASSFWSSGSRGKNIQYF
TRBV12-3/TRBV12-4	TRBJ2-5	CASSRTGLKETQYF
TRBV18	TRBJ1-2	CASSSRDGRYGYTF
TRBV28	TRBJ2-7	CASSLHGASYEQYF
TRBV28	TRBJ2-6	CASSFYGTGTGANVLTF
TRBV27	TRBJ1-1	CASSFFKDTEAFF
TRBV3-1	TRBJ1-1	CASSQERQWNTEAFF
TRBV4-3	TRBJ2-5	CASSHSLEGQETQYF
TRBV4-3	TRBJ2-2	CASSLGTFHGELFF
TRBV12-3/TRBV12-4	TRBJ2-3	CASSSLGHTDTQYF
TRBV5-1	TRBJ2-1	CASAASSYNEQFF
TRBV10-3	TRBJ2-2	CAINADARSGELFF
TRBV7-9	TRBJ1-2	CASSFGQGDFNYGYTF
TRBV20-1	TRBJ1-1	CSARGGGTGRAEAFF
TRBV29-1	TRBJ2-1	CSSHAGSYNEQFF
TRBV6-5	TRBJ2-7	CASGRLDEQYF
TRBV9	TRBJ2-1	CASRGASGYSYNEQFF